This T cell receptor beta chain is drawn from a study of blood T cell repertoires in COVID-19. Study in general: The samples span acute and convalescent COVID-19 from the United States, Italy and Spain. In each case, the material was cDNA or gDNA derived from T cells, B-cell-depleted T cells, or PBMCs.

V was cut by 3 bases and J by 2 bases, with 14 bases left in between. The CDR3 contains 16 residues. Germline V gene sequence: CDR1 KGHDR, CDR2 SFDVKD. In the original processing: Estimates of nucleated cell counts were drawn from the amplification of reference gene primers. Using immunoSEQ multiplex PCR, the repertoire was profiled, and TCRdb retains in-frame clones only, with some absent. The V and J calls and clone size are taken from that table; D and trimming were inferred from the DNA. Found here are about 110,000 clones, 65% to 75% of them singletons; the top ten hold approximately 5.9%. This chain joins TRBV24-1 and TRBJ2-3, with a tentative D call TRBD1 (6 bases). The receptor comes from a man of 80 years or more with acute or convalescent COVID-19. The specimen was peripheral blood. The CDR3 region is CATSDPTGRDTDTQYF. The DNA of the CDR3 is TGTGCCACCAGTGATCCGACAGGAAGAGACACAGATACGCAGTATTTT.